The 25 T cell receptor beta chains given below trace back to one sample, sequenced in a study of blood T cell repertoires in COVID-19. The method was immunoSEQ multiplex PCR; TCRdb's version includes in-frame clones alone and lacks a portion of them. The table records some 300,000 clones, roughly 88% of them present only once. The specimen sequenced was peripheral blood. Receptors originate from a woman aged 25-40 years who had recovered from COVID-19.

The DNA of the CDR3 is TGTGCCAGTAGTTATGGACAGTACACTGAAGCTTTCTTT. This translates into CASSYGQYTEAFF. The chain uses TRBV19 and TRBJ1-1, with D possibly matching TRBD1 (6 bases). V shed 5 bases and J shed 3 bases, with 10 bases lying between them. The CDR3 loop spans 13 amino acids. The germline V gene encodes CDR1 LNHDA and CDR2 SQIVND (reference sequence).

The chain employs TRBV28 and TRBJ1-5; TRBD1 agrees at 9 bases. The CDR3 is made up of 16 amino acids. V gave up 8 bases and J gave up 5 bases; unmatched junction bases: 13. Germline CDR1 reads MDHEN; CDR2 reads SYDVKM. The CDR3 nucleotides read TGTGCCAGCCGAAGTACAGGACAGGGGATTCATCAGCCCCAGCATTTT. Residues: CASRSTGQGIHQPQHF.

The J gene is TRBJ2-5, the V gene TRBV7-8; possibly TRBD2 for D (5 bases). CDR1 SGHVS and CDR2 FQNEAQ come from the germline V gene. Trimming removed 5 bases from V and 0 bases from J, with 13 bases in between. The CDR3 spans 15 residues. In DNA form, the CDR3 reads TGTGCCAGCAGCCCCGCCTCGGGATACCAAGAGACCCAGTACTTC. Its translation is CASSPASGYQETQYF.

V is TRBV9 and J is TRBJ1-5; D may be TRBD1 (6 bases). The CDR3 has 13 residues. Deletions cut 2 bases from V and 9 bases from J, with 12 bases between. Germline V gene data show CDR1 as SGDLS and CDR2 as YYNGEE. DNA of the CDR3: TGTGCCAGCAGCGTGGACAGCGAGGGGCCCCAGCATTTT. Amino acid sequence: CASSVDSEGPQHF.

The chain uses TRBV15 and TRBJ1-4, with a weak D call TRBD1 (5 bases). Per the germline V gene, CDR1 is LNHNV and CDR2 is YYDKDF (reference sequence). This CDR3 spans 15 amino acids. V dropped 1 base and J dropped 8 bases, with 14 bases sitting between them. The CDR3 sequence is CATSRVVGAYEKLFF. Here the CDR3 DNA reads TGTGCCACCAGCAGAGTGGTAGGGGCGTACGAAAAACTGTTTTTT.

As DNA, the CDR3 is TGTGCCAGCAGTTTATCGATGACAGGGAACACTGAAGCTTTCTTT. Residues: CASSLSMTGNTEAFF. The chain uses TRBV27 and TRBJ1-1; TRBD1 is a possible D gene (6 bases). The germline CDR1 and CDR2 sequences are MNHEY and SMNVEV (reference sequence). The CDR3 consists of 15 residues. Trimming stripped 0 bases from V and 1 base from J, with 9 bases between.

J is TRBJ2-2 and V is TRBV28; 9 bases line up with TRBD1. The CDR3 sequence is 15 residues long. CDR1 is MDHEN, CDR2 SYDVKM, per germline. Trimming at V came to 4 bases and at J to 5 bases, leaving 5 bases not matched to a gene. The CDR3 is CASSWDRDNTGELFF. DNA of the CDR3: TGTGCCAGCAGTTGGGACAGGGACAATACCGGGGAGCTGTTTTTT.

The sample holds one count of this clone. CDR3 sequence (DNA): TGTGCCTGGAGTGTTGGGACAGCCCTTAATGAAAAACTGTTTTTT. Translated, it gives CAWSVGTALNEKLFF. The chain carries TRBV30 and TRBJ1-4; 7 bases are shared with TRBD1. The CDR3 is 15 amino acids. Germline V gene sequence: CDR1 GTSNPN, CDR2 SVGIG (reference sequence). V was pared by 0 bases and J by 4 bases, with 5 bases of the junction left unmatched.

This sequence joins TRBV10-3 and TRBJ1-2, with 12 bases identical to TRBD1. Germline V lookup: CDR1 ENHRY, CDR2 SYGVKD. V was clipped by 10 bases and J by 8 bases; unmatched bases: 14. The CDR3 runs 15 residues. Here the CDR3 reads CASQFPGQGARGYTF. For the CDR3, the DNA is TGTGCCAGTCAGTTCCCGGGACAGGGGGCTCGAGGCTACACCTTC.

This clone appeared once. The chain joins TRBV20-1 to TRBJ1-1; no clear D gene. The V gene's germline CDR1 is DFQATT and CDR2 SNEGSKA (reference sequence). This CDR3 is 11 amino acids long. Trimming pared 5 bases from V and 0 bases from J, leaving 4 bases between. CDR3 bases: TGCAGTGCTTTAGTGAACACTGAAGCTTTCTTT. It yields the protein CSALVNTEAFF.

The J gene is TRBJ2-3, the V gene TRBV9, with a tentative D call TRBD1 (5 bases). Germline CDR1 is SGDLS and CDR2 is YYNGEE. Trimming left V 0 bases short and J 0 bases short, with 11 bases between. The CDR3 loop spans 16 amino acids. This CDR3 is CASSVGGARSTDTQYF. Here the CDR3 DNA reads TGTGCCAGCAGCGTAGGTGGGGCCCGAAGCACAGATACGCAGTATTTT.

This chain joins TRBV2 and TRBJ1-3, with 8 bases matching TRBD1. The CDR3 loop spans 14 amino acids. V lost 9 bases to trimming and J lost 4 bases; unmatched junction nucleotides: 8. Germline loops: CDR1 SNHLY, CDR2 FYNNEI. The CDR3 region has the DNA TGTGCCAGGACGGACAGGGCCCCCGGAAACACCATATATTTT. It is translated as CARTDRAPGNTIYF. The full variable domain, completed using reference TRBV2 and TRBJ1-3, is EPEVTQTPSHQVTQMGQEVILRCVPISNHLYFYWYRQILGQKVEFLVSFYNNEISEKSEIFDDQFSVERPDGSNFTLKIRSTKLEDSAMYFCARTDRAPGNTIYFGEGSWLTVV.

The genes are TRBV30 and TRBJ2-1; D gene uncertain. The CDR3 has 12 residues. Between the trimmed V and J ends, which lost 4 bases and 8 bases, there was a span of 12 bases. From germline, CDR1 is GTSNPN and CDR2 SVGIG (reference sequence). The DNA for the CDR3 is TGTGCCTGGACTAAAAATTTGGATGAGCAGTTCTTC. This codes for CAWTKNLDEQFF.

This clone was counted once. This chain links TRBV20-1 with TRBJ1-1; tentative D call: TRBD1 (5 bases). The CDR3 has 14 amino acids. V dropped 3 bases and J dropped 2 bases, with 13 bases sitting between them. Germline-derived CDR1 and CDR2 are DFQATT and SNEGSKA (reference sequence). The CDR3 DNA is TGCAGTGCTAGTTCAGGGCAGGGAAACACTGAAGCTTTCTTT. Its protein is CSASSGQGNTEAFF.

This clone showed up just once. The V call is TRBV12-3 or TRBV12-4, the J call TRBJ1-1; tentative D call: TRBD1 (5 bases). The CDR3 contains 13 residues. V dropped 4 bases and J dropped 8 bases, with 14 bases sitting between them. In DNA form, the CDR3 reads TGTGCCAGCAGTTCAACGGGCAGGGCAGAAGCTTTCTTT. Amino acids: CASSSTGRAEAFF.

V is TRBV7-2 and J is TRBJ2-1; 8 nucleotides align to TRBD1. CDR1 SGHTA and CDR2 FQGNSA come from the germline V gene. The CDR3 sequence is 15 residues long. V trimming: 5 bases; J trimming: 4 bases; junction bases outside the gene matches: 7. CDR3 DNA sequence: TGTGCCAGCAGCCCCGGGACAGGCTTATACAATGAGCAGTTCTTC. Translating gives CASSPGTGLYNEQFF.

This clone was detected a few times. For the CDR3, the DNA is TGTGCCAGCAGCCAAGATCTTCCAGGGGGCTCCTACGAGCAGTACTTC. Translating it yields CASSQDLPGGSYEQYF. V is TRBV3-1 (or the pseudogene TRBV3-2) and J is TRBJ2-7; 7 positions match TRBD1. Germline-derived CDR1 and CDR2 are LGHDT and YNNKEL (reference sequence). CDR3 length: 16 residues. V lost 0 bases and J lost 0; bases outside the gene matches: 5.

This clone was seen a few times. CDR3 sequence: CASSRLQDYGYTF. The DNA for the CDR3 is TGCGCCAGCAGCAGGTTACAGGACTATGGCTACACCTTC. This chain connects TRBV5-1 to TRBJ1-2, with D possibly TRBD1 on 5 matching bases. The germline gives CDR1 SGHRS, CDR2 YFSETQ. With 4 bases removed from V and 3 bases from J, the gap between germline ends came to 10 bases. CDR3 length: 13 amino acids. The whole variable domain, filled in from reference TRBV5-1 and TRBJ1-2, reads KAGVTQTPRYLIKTRGQQVTLSCSPISGHRSVSWYQQTPGQGLQFLFEYFSETQRNKGNFPGRFSGRQFSNSRSEMNVSTLELGDSALYLCASSRLQDYGYTFGSGTRLTVV.

The chain combines TRBV5-1 with TRBJ1-1; a weak D match, TRBD1 (5 bases). V lost 0 bases, J lost 5 bases, and 11 bases lay in between. Germline V gene sequence: CDR1 SGHRS, CDR2 YFSETQ. The CDR3 spans 14 residues. The CDR3 DNA reads TGCGCCAGCAGCTTGGCCGGGGGGTTGACTGAAGCTTTCTTT. Residues: CASSLAGGLTEAFF. Full variable domain (missing parts from reference TRBV5-1 and TRBJ1-1): KAGVTQTPRYLIKTRGQQVTLSCSPISGHRSVSWYQQTPGQGLQFLFEYFSETQRNKGNFPGRFSGRQFSNSRSEMNVSTLELGDSALYLCASSLAGGLTEAFFGQGTRLTVV.

This rearrangement joins TRBV6-5 to TRBJ2-3; no firm D call. The V end was cut by 0 bases, the J end by 1 base, with 11 bases between. Germline V CDR1 and CDR2: MNHEY, SVGAGI. This CDR3 contains 16 residues. CDR3 amino acids: CASSYSRRSGTDTQYF. The CDR3 DNA follows: TGTGCCAGCAGTTACTCCCGACGGAGCGGCACAGATACGCAGTATTTT.

The rearrangement joins TRBV6-1 to TRBJ1-2; 8 bases fit TRBD1. Germline CDR1 and CDR2: MNHNS and SASEGT. This CDR3 region has 17 residues. V gave up 1 base and J gave up 6 bases; unmatched junction bases: 13. In nucleotides, the CDR3 is TGTGCCAGCAGTGAAGGATGGGGCGGGACAGGACCTCATGGCTACACCTTC. It codes for CASSEGWGGTGPHGYTF.

The J gene is TRBJ1-2, the V gene TRBV28; D is undetermined. The germline V gene has CDR1 MDHEN and CDR2 SYDVKM. The CDR3 has 14 residues. The V end was cut by 10 bases, the J end by 10 bases, with 25 bases between. CDR3 in amino acids: CATTAALLEENYTF. The CDR3 nucleotides are TGTGCCACCACCGCCGCACTGTTGGAGGAGAACTACACCTTC.

V and J are TRBV9 and TRBJ1-1; possibly TRBD1 for D (6 bases). This CDR3 is built from 15 residues. Per germline, CDR1 SGDLS and CDR2 YYNGEE. The ends were cut back, 5 bases at V and 3 bases at J, with 17 bases in the middle. This CDR3 is CASSRDPQGDTEAFF. CDR3 nucleotide sequence: TGTGCCAGCAGTCGGGACCCACAGGGCGACACTGAAGCTTTCTTT.

The rearrangement uses TRBV24-1 and TRBJ1-2, with D uncertain. V was pared by 2 bases and J by 3 bases, with 9 bases between. Germline V gene sequence: CDR1 KGHDR, CDR2 SFDVKD. CDR3 size: 14 residues. CDR3: CATSDSAGDYGYTF. Here the CDR3 DNA reads TGTGCCACCAGTGATTCGGCCGGGGACTATGGCTACACCTTC.

A few counts support this clone. The rearrangement links TRBV2 to TRBJ1-5; 10 bases fit TRBD1. The CDR3 has 17 residues. The ends lost 6 bases at V and 3 bases at J; junction bases unmatched: 11. Germline V lookup: CDR1 SNHLY, CDR2 FYNNEI. The CDR3 region has the DNA TGTGCCAGCAGCCACTACCGTGGGACAGGGGCCAATCAGCCCCAGCATTTT. It is translated as CASSHYRGTGANQPQHF.